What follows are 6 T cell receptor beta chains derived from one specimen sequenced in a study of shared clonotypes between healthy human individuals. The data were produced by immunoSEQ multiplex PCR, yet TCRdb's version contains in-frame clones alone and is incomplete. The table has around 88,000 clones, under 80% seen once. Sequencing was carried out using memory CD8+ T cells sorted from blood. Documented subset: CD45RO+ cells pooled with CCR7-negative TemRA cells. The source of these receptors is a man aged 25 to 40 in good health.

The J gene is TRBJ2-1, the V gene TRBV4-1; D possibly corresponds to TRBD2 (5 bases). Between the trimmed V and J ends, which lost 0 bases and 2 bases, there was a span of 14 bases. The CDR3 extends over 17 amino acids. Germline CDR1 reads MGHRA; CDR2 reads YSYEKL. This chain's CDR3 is CASSQDPAAYTYNEQFF. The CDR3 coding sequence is TGCGCCAGCAGCCAAGATCCAGCGGCATATACCTACAATGAGCAGTTCTTC.

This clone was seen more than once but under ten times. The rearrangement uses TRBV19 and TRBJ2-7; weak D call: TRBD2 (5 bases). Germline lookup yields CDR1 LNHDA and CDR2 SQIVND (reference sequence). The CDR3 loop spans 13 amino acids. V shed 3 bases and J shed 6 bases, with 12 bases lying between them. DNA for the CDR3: TGTGCCAGTAGTATGGCTGAAGGGAGCGAGCAGTACTTC. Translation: CASSMAEGSEQYF.

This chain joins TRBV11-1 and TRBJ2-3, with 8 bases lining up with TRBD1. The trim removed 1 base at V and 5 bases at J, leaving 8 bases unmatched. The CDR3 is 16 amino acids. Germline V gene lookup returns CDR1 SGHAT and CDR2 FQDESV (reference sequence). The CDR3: CASSLGPRGRGDTQYF. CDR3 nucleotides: TGTGCCAGCAGCTTAGGGCCCAGGGGGCGCGGAGATACGCAGTATTTT.

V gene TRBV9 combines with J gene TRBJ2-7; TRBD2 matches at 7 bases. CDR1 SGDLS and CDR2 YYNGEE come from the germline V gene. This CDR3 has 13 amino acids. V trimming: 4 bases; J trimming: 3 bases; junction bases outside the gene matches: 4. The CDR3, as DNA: TGTGCCAGCAGCCCAAGCGGGAACTACGAGCAGTACTTC. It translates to CASSPSGNYEQYF.

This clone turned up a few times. The CDR3: CSVGAISYNEQFF. The DNA for the CDR3 is TGCAGCGTTGGAGCAATATCCTACAATGAGCAGTTCTTC. The J gene is TRBJ2-1, the V gene TRBV29-1; unclear D gene. Trimming removed 4 bases at V and 1 base at J, with 8 bases between. CDR3 length: 13 amino acids. Germline CDR1 and CDR2: SQVTM and ANQGSEA.

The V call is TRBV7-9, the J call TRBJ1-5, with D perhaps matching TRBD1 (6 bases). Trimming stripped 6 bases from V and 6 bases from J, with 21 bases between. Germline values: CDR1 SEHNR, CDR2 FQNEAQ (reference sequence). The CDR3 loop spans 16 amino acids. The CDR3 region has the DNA TGTGCCAGCAGTTGGGACCGGGACATAGATCCTCAGCCCCAGCATTTT. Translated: CASSWDRDIDPQPQHF.